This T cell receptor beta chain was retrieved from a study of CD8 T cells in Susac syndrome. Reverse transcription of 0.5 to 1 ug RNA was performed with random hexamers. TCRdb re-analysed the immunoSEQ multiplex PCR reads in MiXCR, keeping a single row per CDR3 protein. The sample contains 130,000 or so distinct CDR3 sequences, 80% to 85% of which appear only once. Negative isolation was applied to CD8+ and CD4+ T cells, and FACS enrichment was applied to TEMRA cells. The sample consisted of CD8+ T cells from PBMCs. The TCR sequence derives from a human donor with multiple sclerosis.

Here the CDR3 reads CATSEFRGTGELFF. The CDR3 region has the DNA TGTGCCACCAGTGAATTTAGGGGCACCGGGGAGCTGTTTTTT. The chain is built from TRBV24-1 and TRBJ2-2; D possibly corresponds to TRBD1 (5 bases). V dropped 4 bases and J dropped 4 bases, with 9 bases sitting between them. CDR3 size: 14 residues. Per germline, CDR1 KGHDR and CDR2 SFDVKD.